One sample yielded the 18 T cell receptor beta chains listed below, sequenced in a study of control samples from healthy donors and cancer patients. Clones were read by immunoSEQ multiplex PCR, and TCRdb kept only the in-frame ones, dropping some. The sample lists approximately 140,000 clones; approximately 86% were seen once. Sequencing used blood. The receptors shown here come from a young woman in good health.

The chain combines TRBV5-1 with TRBJ1-5, with TRBD1 identical over 10 bases. The CDR3 is 18 residues long. Germline CDR1 is SGHRS and CDR2 is YFSETQ. V lost 4 bases, J lost 2 bases, and 12 bases stayed unmatched. The CDR3: CASSPSPSGTGGNQPQHF. The DNA for the CDR3 is TGCGCCAGCAGCCCATCCCCGTCGGGGACAGGGGGCAATCAGCCCCAGCATTTT.

The rearrangement joins TRBV5-1 to TRBJ1-3; D unresolved. Germline V gene sequence: CDR1 SGHRS, CDR2 YFSETQ. V was pared by 3 bases and J by 0 bases, with 7 bases between. The length of the CDR3 is 14 residues. The CDR3 protein is CASSSSNSGNTIYF. In DNA, the CDR3 is TGCGCCAGCAGCTCTTCAAACTCTGGAAACACCATATATTTT.

This chain connects TRBV7-2 to TRBJ1-1; the D is unclear. V lost 6 bases and J 1 base, leaving 9 bases between the germline ends. The V gene's germline CDR1 is SGHTA and CDR2 FQGNSA. The CDR3 contains 13 residues. The CDR3 loop is CASRRTANTEAFF. CDR3 bases: TGTGCCAGCAGAAGGACTGCGAACACTGAAGCTTTCTTT.

This clone was seen only once. The rearrangement links TRBV5-4 to TRBJ1-2; TRBD1 might be the D (5 bases). This CDR3 region has 16 residues. V shed 4 bases and J shed 5 bases, with 21 bases lying between them. CDR1 is SGHNT, CDR2 YYREEE, per germline (reference sequence). The CDR3 nucleotides are TGTGCCAGCAGCCCCGATGGGCCGGCCTGGGGGTATGGCTACACCTTC. This sequence encodes CASSPDGPAWGYGYTF.

The CDR3 region has the DNA TGTGCCAGCAGCCCCGCTCTCTCCTACAATGAGCAGTTCTTC. Its protein is CASSPALSYNEQFF. The chain combines TRBV7-2 with TRBJ2-1; D is undetermined. CDR1 and CDR2 (germline): SGHTA, FQGNSA. This CDR3 region has 14 residues. V was pared by 5 bases and J by 0 bases, with 8 bases between.

The chain links TRBV30 to TRBJ1-2; D uncertain. V dropped 4 bases and J dropped 2 bases, with 17 bases sitting between them. CDR3 size: 15 residues. Looked up from germline, CDR1 is GTSNPN and CDR2 is SVGIG (reference sequence). CDR3 nucleotides: TGTGCCTGGACAAGTAGGACCGCCCAAAACTATGGCTACACCTTC. It is translated as CAWTSRTAQNYGYTF. The full variable domain, completed using reference TRBV30 and TRBJ1-2, is SQTIHQWPATLVQPVGSPLSLECTVEGTSNPNLYWYRQAAGRGLQLLFYSVGIGQISSEVPQNLSASRPQDRQFILSSKKLLLSDSGFYLCAWTSRTAQNYGYTFGSGTRLTVV.

The chain employs TRBV10-3 and TRBJ1-2; D perhaps matches TRBD1 (6 bases). The CDR3 is 14 residues long. CDR1 and CDR2 (germline): ENHRY, SYGVKD. The V end lost 6 bases, the J end lost 2 bases, and 13 bases lay between the germline ends. CDR3 amino acids: CAISEQGSNYGYTF. CDR3 nucleotide sequence: TGTGCCATCAGCGAACAGGGATCGAACTATGGCTACACCTTC.

The CDR3 loop reads CASSQGGTGGGNTIYF. In DNA form, the CDR3 reads TGTGCCAGCAGCCAGGGGGGGACAGGAGGTGGAAACACCATATATTTT. This rearrangement joins TRBV3-1 (or the pseudogene TRBV3-2) to TRBJ1-3, with TRBD1 matching 8 bases. The CDR3 contains 16 residues. Germline CDR1 reads LGHDT; CDR2 reads YNNKEL (reference sequence). V lost 3 bases, J lost 3 bases, and 7 bases stayed unmatched.

The sample holds one count of this clone. V usage is TRBV2 and J usage is TRBJ1-5, with 9 positions matching TRBD1. CDR1 SNHLY and CDR2 FYNNEI come from the germline V gene. V lost 2 bases, J lost 0 bases, and 8 bases stayed unmatched. The CDR3 runs 18 residues. This CDR3 is CASSERGDRAYSNQPQHF. The CDR3 bases are TGTGCCAGCAGTGAACGTGGGGACAGGGCATATAGCAATCAGCCCCAGCATTTT.

The chain combines TRBV14 with TRBJ1-5; no clear D. Germline V gene sequence: CDR1 SGHDN, CDR2 FVKESK. CDR3 length equals 13 residues. V shed 0 bases and J shed 9 bases, with 9 bases lying between them. Written as DNA, the CDR3 is TGTGCCAGCAGCCAAGATGGTCTGGGGCCCCAGCATTTT. It yields the protein CASSQDGLGPQHF.

V is TRBV18 and J is TRBJ1-3; D is undetermined. Germline assignment: CDR1 KGHSH and CDR2 LQKENI. Trimming shortened V by 1 base and J by 0 bases, and 7 bases separated the two germline ends. CDR3 length: 15 amino acids. The CDR3 here is CASSPQGGSGNTIYF. CDR3 sequence (DNA): TGTGCCAGCTCACCACAGGGCGGCTCTGGAAACACCATATATTTT. Looking up the rest from reference TRBV18 and TRBJ1-3 gives the full variable domain: NAGVMQNPRHLVRRRGQEARLRCSPMKGHSHVYWYRQLPEEGLKFMVYLQKENIIDESGMPKERFSAEFPKEGPSILRIQQVVRGDSAAYFCASSPQGGSGNTIYFGEGSWLTVV.

This clone has just a few counts. The chain uses TRBV2 and TRBJ1-1; weak D call: TRBD1 (5 bases). Germline V gives CDR1 SNHLY, CDR2 FYNNEI. The ends were cut back, 7 bases at V and 4 bases at J, with 10 bases in the middle. CDR3 length: 12 residues. CDR3 region: CASMGEGTEAFF. CDR3 DNA: TGTGCCAGCATGGGGGAGGGCACTGAAGCTTTCTTT.

This clone was counted a single time. The chain combines TRBV5-1 with TRBJ2-7; the D gene is possibly TRBD1 (6 bases). The germline V gene has CDR1 SGHRS and CDR2 YFSETQ. The CDR3 covers 13 residues. V was shortened by 1 base and J by 4 bases, with 9 bases between the two germline ends. The CDR3 DNA reads TGCGCCAGCAGCTTGCAGGGGCGGTACGAGCAGTACTTC. This codes for CASSLQGRYEQYF.

This chain uses TRBV5-6 with TRBJ1-3; D perhaps matches TRBD1 (6 bases). This CDR3 is built from 16 residues. V lost 0 bases and J lost 3, with 13 bases in between. Germline V gene lookup returns CDR1 SGHDT and CDR2 YYEEEE. DNA for the CDR3: TGTGCCAGCAGCTTGGCCCCAGGGGAGTTTGGAAACACCATATATTTT. Amino acids: CASSLAPGEFGNTIYF.

The chain links TRBV30 to TRBJ2-1; possibly TRBD2 for D (6 bases). The CDR3 loop spans 13 amino acids. V was pared by 2 bases and J by 3 bases, with 8 bases between. Germline V gives CDR1 GTSNPN, CDR2 SVGIG (reference sequence). The CDR3 reads CAWSLGGYNEQFF. The CDR3 DNA sequence: TGTGCCTGGAGTCTGGGAGGCTACAATGAGCAGTTCTTC.

The V call is TRBV9, the J call TRBJ1-1; weak D call: TRBD1 (5 bases). The CDR3 is made up of 14 amino acids. Germline CDR1 and CDR2: SGDLS and YYNGEE. The ends were cut back, 0 bases at V and 6 bases at J, with 12 bases in the middle. The CDR3 here is CASSVGGSSPEAFF. In nucleotides, the CDR3 is TGTGCCAGCAGCGTAGGGGGGTCTAGTCCTGAAGCTTTCTTT.

V and J are TRBV11-2 and TRBJ2-3, with D hard to call. The CDR3 runs to 15 residues. The ends were cut back, 4 bases at V and 4 bases at J, with 15 bases in the middle. Germline assignment: CDR1 SGHAT and CDR2 FQNNGV. CDR3 amino acids: CASSYRSLIPDTQYF. The CDR3 DNA reads as TGTGCCAGCAGCTACCGGAGCCTCATTCCAGATACGCAGTATTTT. The entire variable domain, with the rest obtained from reference TRBV11-2 and TRBJ2-3, is as follows: EAGVAQSPRYKIIEKRQSVAFWCNPISGHATLYWYQQILGQGPKLLIQFQNNGVVDDSQLPKDRFSAERLKGVDSTLKIQPAKLEDSAVYLCASSYRSLIPDTQYFGPGTRLTVL.

As for this clone: This specimen includes other DNA sequences encoding the same CDR3. The chain has TRBV18 and TRBJ1-3; D is unclear. The ends were cut back, 3 bases at V and 0 bases at J, with 6 bases in the middle. This CDR3 comprises 14 residues. CDR1 KGHSH and CDR2 LQKENI come from the germline V gene. The CDR3 region is CASSPDLSGNTIYF. CDR3 in DNA: TGTGCCAGCTCACCGGACCTCTCTGGAAACACCATATATTTT.